This entry describes one TCR beta chain. These data come from a study of Graves' ophthalmopathy and Graves' hyperthyroidism. Reliance was placed on clinical symptoms, serum thyroxine, TRAb, thyroid ultrasound and orbital computed tomography for diagnosis. The study amplified TCR beta CDR3 regions using RNA transcripts. The first-round RT-PCR employed HTBI primers together with the Qiagen OneStep RT-PCR kit. A multiplex PCR was then performed as the second round. TCRdb redid the calling of the multiplex PCR reads with MiXCR, one entry per CDR3 protein. The table has almost 750,000 distinct CDR3 sequences, approximately 40% seen once. From germline, CDR1 is ENHRY and CDR2 SYGVKD. The CDR3 loop spans 13 amino acids. The ends were cut back, 10 bases at V and 5 bases at J, with 17 bases in the middle.

The clonotype comes from an adult man with Graves' ophthalmopathy. The chain links TRBV10-3 to TRBJ1-1; possible D gene TRBD1, 5 bases. Sequencing was performed on peripheral blood. The CDR3 spells CASNRNRGTEAFF. The CDR3 nucleotides read TGTGCCAGCAACCGAAACCGGGGGACTGAAGCTTTCTTT.